This record looks at one T cell receptor beta chain sequence and its context. The antigen is undetermined. The sample belongs to a study of memory CD4+ T cells and cytomegalovirus serostatus. The CDR3 is 14 residues long. Germline V CDR1 and CDR2: MDHEN, SYDVKM. Single viable CD3+CD4+CD8-CD45RO+ cells were sorted as the memory CD4+ T cells. Total CD4+ T cells were enriched by CD4 positive selection. Findings and caveats of the study: A US-trained random forest predicted CMV serostatus with median AUC roughly 0.91.

Clones were read by immunoSEQ multiplex PCR, and TCRdb kept only the in-frame ones, dropping some. The top ten hold around 0.78% of the sample, which has 65,000 to 95,000 clones, around 80% seen once. The sample comprised memory CD4+ T cells from blood. The TCR was taken from an adult in good health and CMV-seronegative. The rearrangement links TRBV28 to TRBJ2-5; 9 bases align to TRBD1. Near its end, the DNA agrees better with TRBJ2-7, so the J call may be wrong. This CDR3 is CASRRQGDIYEQYF. CDR3 DNA: TGTGCCAGCAGACGACAGGGGGACATCTACGAGCAGTACTTC.